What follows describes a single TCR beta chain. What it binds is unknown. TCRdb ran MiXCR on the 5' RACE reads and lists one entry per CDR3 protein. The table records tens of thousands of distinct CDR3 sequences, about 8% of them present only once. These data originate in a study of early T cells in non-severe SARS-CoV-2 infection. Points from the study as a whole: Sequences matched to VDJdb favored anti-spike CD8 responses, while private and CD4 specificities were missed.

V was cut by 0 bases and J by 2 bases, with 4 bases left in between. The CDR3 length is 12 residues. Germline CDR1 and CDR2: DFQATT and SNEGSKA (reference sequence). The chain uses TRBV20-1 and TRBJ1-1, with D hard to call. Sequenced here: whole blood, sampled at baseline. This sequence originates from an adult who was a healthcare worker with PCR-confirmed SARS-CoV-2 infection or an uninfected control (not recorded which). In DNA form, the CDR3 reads TGCAGTGCTAGAGAAAGAAACACTGAAGCTTTCTTT. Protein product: CSARERNTEAFF.